These 5 T cell receptor beta chains share one sample of origin, sequenced in a study of blood T cell repertoires in COVID-19. TCRdb's table, derived via immunoSEQ multiplex PCR, lists solely in-frame clones and lacks some. The table includes tens of thousands of clones, roughly nine tenths detected once. Sequencing was carried out using peripheral blood. The receptors come from a man at least 80 years old with acute or convalescent COVID-19.

The rearrangement links TRBV9 to TRBJ2-1, with 16 bases that match TRBD2. Looked up from germline, CDR1 is SGDLS and CDR2 is YYNGEE. CDR3 length equals 16 residues. The J segment lost 12 bases and the V segment lost 0 bases, leaving 6 bases of the junction unmatched. CDR3 region: CASSVVPGLAGGGQFF. The CDR3 DNA sequence: TGTGCCAGCAGCGTAGTACCGGGACTAGCGGGAGGGGGGCAGTTCTTC.

V gene TRBV5-6 combines with J gene TRBJ2-6, with a possible D match to TRBD1 (5 bases). The germline gives CDR1 SGHDT, CDR2 YYEEEE. V was trimmed by 4 bases and J by 4 bases, leaving 12 bases between them. The CDR3 covers 15 residues. CDR3 loop: CASSLQGSGANVLTF. The CDR3 DNA sequence: TGTGCCAGCAGCCTTCAGGGTTCCGGGGCCAACGTCCTGACTTTC.

The chain combines TRBV5-1 with TRBJ2-7; D call uncertain. Germline V gene sequence: CDR1 SGHRS, CDR2 YFSETQ. The V end lost 4 bases, the J end lost 2 bases, and 10 bases lay between the germline ends. This CDR3 has 13 residues. The CDR3 reads CASSLRSPYEQYF. CDR3 DNA sequence: TGCGCCAGCAGCCTCAGGTCCCCCTACGAGCAGTACTTC.

The V call is TRBV18, the J call TRBJ2-3; D gene ambiguous. CDR1 is KGHSH, CDR2 LQKENI, per germline. This CDR3 spans 14 amino acids. V was clipped by 3 bases and J by 4 bases, with 11 bases between them. The CDR3 DNA follows: TGTGCCAGCTCACCTGAGGAAAGCGCAGATACGCAGTATTTT. Protein product: CASSPEESADTQYF.

A single count supports this clone. The chain couples TRBV12-3 or TRBV12-4 to TRBJ1-6; a possible D gene is TRBD1 (6 bases). This CDR3 comprises 13 residues. Trimming took 8 bases from V and 6 from J, leaving 11 bases between them. The CDR3 coding sequence is TGTGCCAGCCAAACAGGGAGTAATTCACCCCTCCACTTT. It translates to CASQTGSNSPLHF.